Below, 10 T cell receptor beta chains from the same sample are listed, as sequenced in a study of neoadjuvant anti-PD-1 for oral cavity cancer. Repertoires were generated with immunoSEQ multiplex PCR, while TCRdb's copy carries only in-frame clones and drops some. The top ten hold around 3% of the sample, which has about 15,000 clones, around 60% seen once. The material was PBMCs, obtained before nivolumab (anti-PD-1) treatment. Every receptor here comes from a person aged 40 to 85 with oral cavity squamous cell carcinoma.

The chain has TRBV28 and TRBJ2-3; 10 bases are shared with TRBD2. V shed 2 bases and J 3 bases; nucleotides not matched to a gene: 2. This CDR3 spans 15 amino acids. Germline values: CDR1 MDHEN, CDR2 SYDVKM. The CDR3 DNA sequence: TGTGCCAGCAGTTTACTAGCGGGAGTGACAGATACGCAGTATTTT. Amino acids: CASSLLAGVTDTQYF.

The J gene is TRBJ1-5, the V gene TRBV7-2; D call uncertain. V was shortened by 1 base and J by 0 bases, with 7 bases between the two germline ends. The germline V gene has CDR1 SGHTA and CDR2 FQGNSA. CDR3 length equals 15 residues. CDR3 residues: CASSLVGSSNQPQHF. In DNA, the CDR3 is TGTGCCAGCAGCTTAGTTGGAAGTAGCAATCAGCCCCAGCATTTT.

The CDR3 sequence: CASRLRVNYQPQHF. The CDR3 nucleotides read TGTGCCAGCAGACTCCGGGTCAACTATCAGCCCCAGCATTTT. The chain links TRBV6-5 to TRBJ1-5; no clear D. This CDR3 spans 14 amino acids. V dropped 6 bases and J dropped 5 bases, with 14 bases sitting between them. Germline V gene sequence: CDR1 MNHEY, CDR2 SVGAGI.

In its sample, this clone was seen a few times. This chain connects TRBV6-5 to TRBJ1-5, with TRBD1 matching 8 bases. After removal of 5 bases from V and 8 bases from J, the junction contained 8 bases not matched to a gene. CDR1 and CDR2 from the germline V gene are MNHEY and SVGAGI. The CDR3 is 14 residues long. CDR3 residues: CASSDQGAREPQHF. DNA of the CDR3: TGTGCCAGCAGTGACCAGGGGGCGAGAGAGCCCCAGCATTTT.

The V gene is TRBV6-5, the J gene TRBJ2-3; no definite D call. V lost 6 bases, J lost 4 bases, and 8 bases lay in between. Germline lookup yields CDR1 MNHEY and CDR2 SVGAGI. CDR3 size: 12 residues. The CDR3 nucleotides read TGTGCCAGCAGCCCGGAACCAGATACGCAGTATTTT. It is translated as CASSPEPDTQYF.

This clone was observed a few times. J is TRBJ1-2 and V is TRBV2; tentative D call: TRBD1 (5 bases). Germline values: CDR1 SNHLY, CDR2 FYNNEI. V was cut by 2 bases and J by 0 bases, with 7 bases left in between. The CDR3 is made up of 14 amino acids. The CDR3 sequence is CASSERGPNYGYTF. The DNA for the CDR3 is TGTGCCAGCAGTGAACGGGGACCTAACTATGGCTACACCTTC.

The chain carries TRBV28 and TRBJ1-1, with D tentatively TRBD1 (6 bases). V was trimmed by 6 bases and J by 8 bases, leaving 13 bases between them. CDR3 size: 12 residues. CDR1 is MDHEN and CDR2 is SYDVKM in the germline V gene. The CDR3 region has the DNA TGTGCCAGCAGCCAAGGGACATCGGAAGCTTTCTTT. Protein: CASSQGTSEAFF.

In its sample, this clone was seen a few times. This chain links TRBV2 with TRBJ2-7, with D unclear. Germline CDR1 reads SNHLY; CDR2 reads FYNNEI. CDR3 length: 13 amino acids. Trimming cost V 7 bases and J 0 bases, with 10 bases left between them. CDR3 region: CASTVADSYEQYF. CDR3 coding DNA: TGTGCCAGCACGGTCGCTGACTCCTACGAGCAGTACTTC.

The chain joins TRBV7-9 to TRBJ1-1; 7 nucleotides align to TRBD1. J gave up 5 bases and V 4 bases, and 7 bases lay outside the gene matches. Germline V CDR1 and CDR2: SEHNR, FQNEAQ (reference sequence). The CDR3 totals 14 residues. CDR3: CASSSTGFDTEAFF. The CDR3 nucleotides are TGTGCCAGCAGCTCGACAGGGTTCGATACTGAAGCTTTCTTT.

The chain joins TRBV7-9 to TRBJ1-2, with 7 bases lining up with TRBD1. The length of the CDR3 is 17 residues. The junction had 13 bases not matched to a gene; V was cut back by 5 bases and J by 1 base. CDR1 and CDR2 from the germline V gene are SEHNR and FQNEAQ (reference sequence). CDR3: CASSLPGQLSLNYGYTF. CDR3 in DNA: TGTGCCAGCAGCCTACCGGGACAGCTATCTCTTAACTATGGCTACACCTTC.